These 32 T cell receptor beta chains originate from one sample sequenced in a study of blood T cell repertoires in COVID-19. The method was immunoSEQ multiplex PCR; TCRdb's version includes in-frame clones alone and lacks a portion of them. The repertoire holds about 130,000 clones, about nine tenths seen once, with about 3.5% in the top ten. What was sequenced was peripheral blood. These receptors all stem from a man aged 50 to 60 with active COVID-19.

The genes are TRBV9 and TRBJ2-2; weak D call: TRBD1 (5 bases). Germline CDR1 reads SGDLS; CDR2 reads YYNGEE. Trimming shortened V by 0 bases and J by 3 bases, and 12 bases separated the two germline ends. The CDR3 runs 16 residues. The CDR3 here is CASSVAGRVDTGELFF. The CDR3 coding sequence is TGTGCCAGCAGCGTAGCTGGCAGGGTTGACACCGGGGAGCTGTTTTTT.

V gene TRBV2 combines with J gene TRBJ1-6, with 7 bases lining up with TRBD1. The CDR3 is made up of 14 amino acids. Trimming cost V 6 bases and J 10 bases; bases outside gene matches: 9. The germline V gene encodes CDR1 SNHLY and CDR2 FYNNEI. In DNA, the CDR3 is TGTGCCAGCAGCGCAACAGGGGACAACTCACCCCTCCACTTT. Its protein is CASSATGDNSPLHF.

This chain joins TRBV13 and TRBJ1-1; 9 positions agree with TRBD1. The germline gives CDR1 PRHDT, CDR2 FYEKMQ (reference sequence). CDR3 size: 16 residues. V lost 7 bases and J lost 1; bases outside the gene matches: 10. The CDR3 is CASIRTGAWGNTEAFF. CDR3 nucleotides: TGTGCCAGCATCCGGACAGGGGCCTGGGGGAACACTGAAGCTTTCTTT.

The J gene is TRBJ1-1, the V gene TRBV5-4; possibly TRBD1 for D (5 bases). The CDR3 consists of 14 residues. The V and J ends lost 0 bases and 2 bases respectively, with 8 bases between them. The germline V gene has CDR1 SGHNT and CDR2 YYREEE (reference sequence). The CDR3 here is CASSLGGANTEAFF. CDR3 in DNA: TGTGCCAGCAGCTTGGGGGGCGCTAACACTGAAGCTTTCTTT.

The CDR3 DNA follows: TGTGCCAGCAGCCCCTCCCTCAATGAGCAGTTCTTC. Its protein is CASSPSLNEQFF. V and J are TRBV7-9 and TRBJ2-1; D gene uncertain. Between the trimmed V and J ends, which lost 5 bases and 6 bases, there was a span of 8 bases. The CDR3 is 12 residues long. Germline V gene data show CDR1 as SEHNR and CDR2 as FQNEAQ (reference sequence).

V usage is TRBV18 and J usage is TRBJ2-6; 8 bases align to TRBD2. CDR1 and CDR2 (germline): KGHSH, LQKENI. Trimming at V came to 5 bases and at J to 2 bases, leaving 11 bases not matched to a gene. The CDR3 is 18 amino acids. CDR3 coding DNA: TGTGCCAGCTCAACCACTGGACTAGCTGGGCCTGGGGCCAACGTCCTGACTTTC. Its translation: CASSTTGLAGPGANVLTF.

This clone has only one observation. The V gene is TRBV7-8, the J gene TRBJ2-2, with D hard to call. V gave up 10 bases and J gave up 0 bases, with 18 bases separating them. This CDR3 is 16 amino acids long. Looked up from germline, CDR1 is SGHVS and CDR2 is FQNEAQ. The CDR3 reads CATKKVPASNTGELFF. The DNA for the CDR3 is TGTGCCACTAAAAAAGTTCCTGCCTCGAACACCGGGGAGCTGTTTTTT.

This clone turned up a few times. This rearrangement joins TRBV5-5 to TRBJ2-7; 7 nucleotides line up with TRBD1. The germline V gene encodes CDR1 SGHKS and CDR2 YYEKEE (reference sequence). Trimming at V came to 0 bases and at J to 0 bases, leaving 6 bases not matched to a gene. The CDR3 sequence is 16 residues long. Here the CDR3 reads CASSLAWDRSSYEQYV. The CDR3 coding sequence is TGTGCCAGCAGCTTGGCTTGGGACAGAAGCTCCTACGAGCAGTACGTC.

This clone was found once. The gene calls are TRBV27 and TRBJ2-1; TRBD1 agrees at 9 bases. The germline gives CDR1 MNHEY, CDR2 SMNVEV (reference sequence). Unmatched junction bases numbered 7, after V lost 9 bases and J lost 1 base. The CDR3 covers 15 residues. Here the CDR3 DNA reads TGTGCCAGTTGTGCGGACAGGGGATCCTACAATGAGCAGTTCTTC. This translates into CASCADRGSYNEQFF.

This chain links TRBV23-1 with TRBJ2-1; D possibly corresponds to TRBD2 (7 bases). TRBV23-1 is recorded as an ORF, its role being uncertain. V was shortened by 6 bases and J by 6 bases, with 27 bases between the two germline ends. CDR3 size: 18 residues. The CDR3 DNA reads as TGCGCCAGCAGCGACCCAGTGGTAGGGGGGGCGCAGGGCAATGAGCAGTTCTTC. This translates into CASSDPVVGGAQGNEQFF.

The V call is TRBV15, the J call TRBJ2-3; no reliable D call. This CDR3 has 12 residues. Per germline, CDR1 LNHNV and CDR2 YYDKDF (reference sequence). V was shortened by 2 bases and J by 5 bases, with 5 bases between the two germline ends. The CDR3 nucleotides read TGTGCCACCAGCAGACACTTAGATACGCAGTATTTT. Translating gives CATSRHLDTQYF.

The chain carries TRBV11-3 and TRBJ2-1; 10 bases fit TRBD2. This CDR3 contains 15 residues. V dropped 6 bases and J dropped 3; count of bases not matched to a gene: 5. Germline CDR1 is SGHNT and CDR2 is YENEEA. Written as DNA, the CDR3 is TGTGCCAGCAGTCCGAGCGGGGGGGACTACAATGAGCAGTTCTTC. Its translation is CASSPSGGDYNEQFF.

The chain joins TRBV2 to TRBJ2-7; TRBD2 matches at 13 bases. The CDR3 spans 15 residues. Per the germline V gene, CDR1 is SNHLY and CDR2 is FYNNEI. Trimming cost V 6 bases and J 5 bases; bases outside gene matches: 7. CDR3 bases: TGTGCCAGCAGCTCATACGGGACTAGCGGGGACGAGCAGTACTTC. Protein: CASSSYGTSGDEQYF.

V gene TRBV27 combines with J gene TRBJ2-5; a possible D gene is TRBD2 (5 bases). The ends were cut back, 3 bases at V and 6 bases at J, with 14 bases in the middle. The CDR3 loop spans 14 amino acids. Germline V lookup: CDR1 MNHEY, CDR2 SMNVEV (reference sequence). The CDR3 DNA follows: TGTGCCAGCAGTTTCTCGAAAGGGAGCCAGACCCAGTACTTC. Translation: CASSFSKGSQTQYF.

The CDR3 reads CAIPMGQSSYEQYF. As DNA, the CDR3 is TGTGCCATCCCCATGGGGCAGAGCTCCTACGAGCAGTACTTC. The rearrangement uses TRBV6-5 and TRBJ2-7; D might be TRBD1 (5 bases). Trimming stripped 10 bases from V and 0 bases from J, with 16 bases between. The germline gives CDR1 MNHEY, CDR2 SVGAGI. The CDR3 spans 14 residues.

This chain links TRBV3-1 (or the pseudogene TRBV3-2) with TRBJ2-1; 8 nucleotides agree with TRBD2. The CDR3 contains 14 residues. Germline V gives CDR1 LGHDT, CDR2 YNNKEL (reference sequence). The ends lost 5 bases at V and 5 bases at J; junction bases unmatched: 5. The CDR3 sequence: CASSVLAGNNEQFF. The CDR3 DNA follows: TGTGCCAGCAGCGTGTTAGCGGGAAACAATGAGCAGTTCTTC.

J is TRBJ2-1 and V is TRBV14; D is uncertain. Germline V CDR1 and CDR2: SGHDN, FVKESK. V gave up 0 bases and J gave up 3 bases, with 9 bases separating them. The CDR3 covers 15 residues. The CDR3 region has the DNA TGTGCCAGCAGCCAAGATCACGCAGTCTACAATGAGCAGTTCTTC. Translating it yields CASSQDHAVYNEQFF.

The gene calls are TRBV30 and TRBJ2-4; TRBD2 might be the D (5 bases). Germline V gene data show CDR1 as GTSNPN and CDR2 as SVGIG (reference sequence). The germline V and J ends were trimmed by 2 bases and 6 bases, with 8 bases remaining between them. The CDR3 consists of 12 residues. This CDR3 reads CAWSHSGNIQYF. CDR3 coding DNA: TGTGCCTGGAGTCACAGCGGAAACATTCAGTACTTC.

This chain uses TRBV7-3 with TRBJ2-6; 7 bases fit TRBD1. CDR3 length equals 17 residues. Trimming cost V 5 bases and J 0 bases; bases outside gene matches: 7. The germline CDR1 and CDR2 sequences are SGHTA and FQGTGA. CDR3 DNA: TGTGCCAGCAGCCGACAGGGAAGGAGCTCTGGGGCCAACGTCCTGACTTTC. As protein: CASSRQGRSSGANVLTF.

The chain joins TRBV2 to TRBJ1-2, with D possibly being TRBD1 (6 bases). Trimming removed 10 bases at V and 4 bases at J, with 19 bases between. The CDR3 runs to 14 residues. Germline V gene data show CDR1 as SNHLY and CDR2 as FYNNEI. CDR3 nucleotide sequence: TGTGCCACCCAGAGTGGCAGGGGACGCTATGGCTACACCTTC. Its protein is CATQSGRGRYGYTF.

The CDR3 reads CASGPGAGFREQYV. The DNA for the CDR3 is TGTGCCAGCGGCCCAGGGGCTGGGTTTCGCGAGCAGTACGTC. This rearrangement joins TRBV6-5 to TRBJ2-7, with D possibly TRBD1 on 6 matching bases. The germline gives CDR1 MNHEY, CDR2 SVGAGI. The V gene lost 8 bases and the J gene lost 6 bases, with 20 bases spanning the gap. The CDR3 runs to 14 residues.

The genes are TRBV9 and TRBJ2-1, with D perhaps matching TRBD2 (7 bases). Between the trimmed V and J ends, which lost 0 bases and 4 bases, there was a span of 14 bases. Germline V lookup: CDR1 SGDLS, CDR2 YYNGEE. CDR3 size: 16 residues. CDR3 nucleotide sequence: TGTGCCAGCAGCGTAGGCGGGGGCCCCTTATACAATGAGCAGTTCTTC. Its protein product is CASSVGGGPLYNEQFF.

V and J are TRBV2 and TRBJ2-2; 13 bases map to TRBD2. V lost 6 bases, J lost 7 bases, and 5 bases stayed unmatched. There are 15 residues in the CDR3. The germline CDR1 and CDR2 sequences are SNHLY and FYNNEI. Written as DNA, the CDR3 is TGTGCCAGCAGCCGCAGACTAGCGGGGGGCGGGGAGCTGTTTTTT. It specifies CASSRRLAGGGELFF.

CDR3 region: CASTVSGNYNEQFF. Here the CDR3 DNA reads TGTGCCAGCACGGTTAGCGGAAACTACAATGAGCAGTTCTTC. The chain recombines TRBV28 with TRBJ2-1; perhaps TRBD2 as D (6 bases). The V and J ends lost 7 bases and 3 bases respectively, with 13 bases between them. Germline V lookup: CDR1 MDHEN, CDR2 SYDVKM. The CDR3 runs to 14 residues.

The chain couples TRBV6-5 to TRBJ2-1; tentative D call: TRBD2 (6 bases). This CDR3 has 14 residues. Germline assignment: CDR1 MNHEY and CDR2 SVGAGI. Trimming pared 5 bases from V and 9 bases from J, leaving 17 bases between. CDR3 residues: CASSIGRPAGEQFF. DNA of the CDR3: TGTGCCAGCAGTATTGGGAGGCCAGCAGGTGAGCAGTTCTTC.

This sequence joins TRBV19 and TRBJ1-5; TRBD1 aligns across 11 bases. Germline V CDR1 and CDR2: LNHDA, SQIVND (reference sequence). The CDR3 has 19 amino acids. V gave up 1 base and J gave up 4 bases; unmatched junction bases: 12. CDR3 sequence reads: CASSIARRTGGPRNQPQHF. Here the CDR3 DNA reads TGTGCCAGTAGTATAGCTCGAAGGACAGGGGGCCCCCGGAATCAGCCCCAGCATTTT. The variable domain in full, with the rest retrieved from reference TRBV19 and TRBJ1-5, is DGGITQSPKYLFRKEGQNVTLSCEQNLNHDAMYWYRQDPGQGLRLIYYSQIVNDFQKGDIAEGYSVSREKKESFPLTVTSAQKNPTAFYLCASSIARRTGGPRNQPQHFGDGTRLSIL.

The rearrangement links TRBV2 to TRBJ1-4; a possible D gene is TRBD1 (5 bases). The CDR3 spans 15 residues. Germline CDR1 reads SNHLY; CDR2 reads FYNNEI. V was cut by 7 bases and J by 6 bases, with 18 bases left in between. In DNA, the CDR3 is TGTGCCAGCAAAGTAGACAGCGACTTTTATGAAAAACTGTTTTTT. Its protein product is CASKVDSDFYEKLFF.

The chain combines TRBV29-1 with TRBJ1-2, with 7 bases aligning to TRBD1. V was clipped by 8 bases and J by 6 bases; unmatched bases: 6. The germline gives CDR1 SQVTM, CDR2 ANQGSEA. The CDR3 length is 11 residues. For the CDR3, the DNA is TGCAGCTATGGGGGGACAGATGGCTACACCTTC. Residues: CSYGGTDGYTF.

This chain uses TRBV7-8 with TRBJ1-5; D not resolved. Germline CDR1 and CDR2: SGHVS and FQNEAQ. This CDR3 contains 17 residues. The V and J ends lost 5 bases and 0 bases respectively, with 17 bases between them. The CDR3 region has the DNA TGTGCCAGCAGCCAGAGACCGGAGGGAAATAGCAATCAGCCCCAGCATTTT. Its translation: CASSQRPEGNSNQPQHF.

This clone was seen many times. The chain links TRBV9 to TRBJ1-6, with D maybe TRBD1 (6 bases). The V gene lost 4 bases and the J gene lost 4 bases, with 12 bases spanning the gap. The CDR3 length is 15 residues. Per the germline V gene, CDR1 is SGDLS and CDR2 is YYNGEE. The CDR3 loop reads CASSSGQLYNSPLHF. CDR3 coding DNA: TGTGCCAGCAGCTCCGGACAGCTTTATAATTCACCCCTCCACTTT.

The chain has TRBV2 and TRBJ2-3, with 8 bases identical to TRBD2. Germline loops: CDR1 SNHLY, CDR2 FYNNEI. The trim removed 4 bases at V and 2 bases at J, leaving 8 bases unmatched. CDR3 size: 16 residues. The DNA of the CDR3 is TGTGCCAGCAGTGGCAGGACTAGCATCAACACAGATACGCAGTATTTT. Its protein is CASSGRTSINTDTQYF.

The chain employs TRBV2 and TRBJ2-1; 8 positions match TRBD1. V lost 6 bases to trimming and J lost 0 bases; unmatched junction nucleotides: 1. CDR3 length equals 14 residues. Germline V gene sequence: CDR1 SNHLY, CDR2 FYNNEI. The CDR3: CASRDRVSYNEQFF. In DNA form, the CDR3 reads TGTGCCAGCAGGGACAGGGTCTCCTACAATGAGCAGTTCTTC.